These 7 T cell receptor beta chains were sequenced from one sample in a study of blood T cell repertoires in COVID-19. TCRdb keeps only in-frame clones here, not all; method: immunoSEQ multiplex PCR. This sample has roughly 260,000 clones, with roughly 86% found just once. Sequenced sample: peripheral blood. The source of these receptors is a man aged 35-49 years who had recovered from COVID-19.

The V call is TRBV11-2, the J call TRBJ2-5; 10 nucleotides match TRBD2. J gave up 5 bases and V 4 bases, and 10 bases lay outside the gene matches. Germline loops: CDR1 SGHAT, CDR2 FQNNGV. This CDR3 is built from 16 residues. The CDR3 is CASSSTGTSVGETQYF. The CDR3 DNA sequence: TGTGCCAGCAGCTCGACCGGGACTAGCGTCGGGGAGACCCAGTACTTC.

This clone has more than one count but fewer than ten. The V call is TRBV27, the J call TRBJ1-5; D unresolved. The germline V and J ends were trimmed by 5 bases and 0 bases, with 14 bases remaining between them. Germline V lookup: CDR1 MNHEY, CDR2 SMNVEV (reference sequence). The CDR3 runs to 16 residues. In nucleotides, the CDR3 is TGTGCCAGCAGTCGCCGGGCGGACTATAGCAATCAGCCCCAGCATTTT. Amino acid sequence: CASSRRADYSNQPQHF.

The chain has TRBV5-6 and TRBJ1-4, with no clear D. V was pared by 7 bases and J by 3 bases, with 13 bases between. This CDR3 is 14 amino acids long. CDR1 is SGHDT, CDR2 YYEEEE, per germline. CDR3 coding DNA: TGTGCCAGCGGAGGAGGACTGGCTAATGAAAAACTGTTTTTT. Protein: CASGGGLANEKLFF.

This chain joins TRBV27 and TRBJ2-1, with TRBD2 matching over 12 bases. V trimming: 0 bases; J trimming: 9 bases; junction bases outside the gene matches: 12. Per germline, CDR1 MNHEY and CDR2 SMNVEV (reference sequence). The CDR3 totals 18 residues. CDR3 sequence: CASSLSRLAGVIPGEQFF. The CDR3 DNA sequence: TGTGCCAGCAGTTTATCCAGACTAGCGGGGGTTATACCGGGTGAGCAGTTCTTC.

J is TRBJ2-1 and V is TRBV3-1 (or the pseudogene TRBV3-2), with a weak D call TRBD1 (6 bases). CDR1 and CDR2 (germline): LGHDT, YNNKEL (reference sequence). The CDR3 runs 18 residues. V was pared by 3 bases and J by 5 bases, with 23 bases between. CDR3 protein: CASSQIKFTGQVNNEQFF. The CDR3 DNA sequence: TGTGCCAGCAGCCAGATAAAATTCACGGGACAAGTAAACAATGAGCAGTTCTTC.

The CDR3 DNA reads as TGCAGTGCTAGTTATGGACTAAGAAACAATGAGCAGTTCTTC. Protein: CSASYGLRNNEQFF. This chain links TRBV20-1 with TRBJ2-1; perhaps TRBD2 as D (6 bases). The ends were cut back, 3 bases at V and 5 bases at J, with 14 bases in the middle. Germline CDR1 and CDR2: DFQATT and SNEGSKA (reference sequence). The CDR3 contains 14 residues.

This chain uses TRBV9 with TRBJ1-1; 11 bases agree with TRBD1. The CDR3 is 17 amino acids. Germline V CDR1 and CDR2: SGDLS, YYNGEE. V lost 0 bases and J lost 6; bases outside the gene matches: 10. The CDR3 coding sequence is TGTGCCAGCAGCGTAGATCCTGGACAGGGGGCTTTGTCTGAAGCTTTCTTT. Translation: CASSVDPGQGALSEAFF.